Shown below are 24 T cell receptor beta chains from a single sample sequenced in a study of cytomegalovirus exposure and HLA in healthy donors. Researchers ran the PCR with 60 Vbeta and 13 Jbeta primers. This table comes from immunoSEQ multiplex PCR, and its TCRdb copy is limited to in-frame clones, with some not included. This sample has some 150,000 clones; approximately 86% occur once, and the top ten carry 5% to 7.5%. Sequencing input: PBMCs. All receptors come from a woman between 50 and 59 years old in good health and CMV-seropositive.

V gene TRBV4-1 combines with J gene TRBJ2-2; 8 bases align to TRBD2. The ends lost 0 bases at V and 2 bases at J; junction bases unmatched: 8. The germline CDR1 and CDR2 sequences are MGHRA and YSYEKL. This CDR3 has 18 residues. The CDR3 nucleotides are TGCGCCAGCAGCCAAGATACCAGCGGGGGCCTTAACACCGGGGAGCTGTTTTTT. Protein product: CASSQDTSGGLNTGELFF.

On this clone: One junction end disagrees with the germline gene, perhaps due to a read error. V usage is TRBV5-1 and J usage is TRBJ1-3, with no clear D. The V gene's germline CDR1 is SGHRS and CDR2 YFSETQ. This CDR3 has 11 residues. The CDR3 loop reads CACSLGNTIYF. CDR3 sequence (DNA): TGCGCCTGCAGCCTGGGAAACACCATATATTTT.

Of note for this clone: Other DNA sequences in this specimen translate into the identical CDR3. The gene calls are TRBV9 and TRBJ2-3; 7 bases line up with TRBD2. The germline CDR1 and CDR2 sequences are SGDLS and YYNGEE. J lost 3 bases, V lost 0 bases, and 4 bases had no gene match. This CDR3 has 15 residues. The CDR3 nucleotides read TGTGCCAGCAGCGTAGGACTAGCTGGTACAGATACGCAGTATTTT. This translates into CASSVGLAGTDTQYF.

This sequence joins TRBV13 and TRBJ2-3, with TRBD2 matching over 11 bases. After removal of 1 base from V and 4 bases from J, the junction contained 10 bases not matched to a gene. The CDR3 length is 18 residues. CDR1 and CDR2 from the germline V gene are PRHDT and FYEKMQ (reference sequence). Written as DNA, the CDR3 is TGTGCCAGCAGCTTAGCTAGCGGGGGGCCCCGGGGGTCAGATACGCAGTATTTT. As protein: CASSLASGGPRGSDTQYF.

The gene calls are TRBV19 and TRBJ2-7, with a tentative D call TRBD1 (6 bases). CDR1 and CDR2 from the germline V gene are LNHDA and SQIVND (reference sequence). Deletions cut 3 bases from V and 2 bases from J, with 8 bases between. This CDR3 region has 13 residues. CDR3 amino acids: CASSIAGAYEQYF. The CDR3 DNA reads TGTGCCAGTAGTATCGCAGGGGCCTACGAGCAGTACTTC.

This sequence joins TRBV4-1 and TRBJ2-3, with TRBD2 matching 8 bases. J was trimmed by 2 bases and V by 0 bases; bases with no gene match: 10. CDR1 and CDR2 (germline): MGHRA, YSYEKL. CDR3 length: 18 residues. CDR3: CASSQEGPGLGITDTQYF. In DNA, the CDR3 is TGCGCCAGCAGCCAAGAGGGACCGGGACTAGGTATCACAGATACGCAGTATTTT.

This chain connects TRBV9 to TRBJ1-2, with a tentative D call TRBD1 (5 bases). V dropped 3 bases and J dropped 4 bases, with 25 bases sitting between them. The CDR3 covers 18 residues. Germline CDR1 is SGDLS and CDR2 is YYNGEE. The CDR3 coding sequence is TGTGCCAGCAGCGCCTTTACAGGTCCTCTTCTACCCCCCTATGGCTACACCTTC. It encodes CASSAFTGPLLPPYGYTF.

The V and J genes are TRBV5-5 and TRBJ1-2, with D unclear. CDR1 is SGHKS and CDR2 is YYEKEE in the germline V gene (reference sequence). This CDR3 comprises 12 residues. Trimming removed 3 bases at V and 8 bases at J, with 11 bases between. The CDR3 here is CASSYQDWGYTF. The CDR3 nucleotides read TGTGCCAGCAGCTACCAGGATTGGGGCTACACCTTC.

The CDR3 loop reads CASGRRSGGTYEQYF. In DNA form, the CDR3 reads TGTGCCAGCGGCCGAAGGAGCGGGGGGACCTACGAGCAGTACTTC. The genes are TRBV7-2 and TRBJ2-7; 9 bases fit TRBD2. V lost 8 bases, J lost 2 bases, and 10 bases stayed unmatched. The CDR3 consists of 15 residues. Looked up from germline, CDR1 is SGHTA and CDR2 is FQGNSA.

This clone has just a few counts. The chain couples TRBV11-2 to TRBJ2-7, with D perhaps TRBD2 (5 bases). Germline V gene sequence: CDR1 SGHAT, CDR2 FQNNGV. Trimming removed 5 bases from V and 4 bases from J, with 12 bases in between. The CDR3 covers 13 residues. CDR3: CASSPRRDYEQYF. The CDR3 region has the DNA TGTGCCAGCAGCCCTCGACGGGATTACGAGCAGTACTTC.

V gene TRBV6-5 combines with J gene TRBJ1-2; TRBD1 agrees at 8 bases. CDR3 length equals 15 residues. The V segment lost 3 bases and the J segment 4 bases; nucleotides outside the gene matches: 7. Looked up from germline, CDR1 is MNHEY and CDR2 is SVGAGI. CDR3 in amino acids: CASSYGQGDPYGYTF. CDR3 coding DNA: TGTGCCAGCAGTTATGGACAGGGCGATCCCTATGGCTACACCTTC.

The chain is built from TRBV12-5 and TRBJ2-2; 11 bases are shared with TRBD2. The V segment lost 7 bases and the J segment 4 bases; nucleotides outside the gene matches: 5. CDR1 and CDR2 (germline): LGHNT, FRNRAP. This CDR3 spans 15 amino acids. Here the CDR3 reads CASALLAGATGELFF. DNA for the CDR3: TGTGCTAGTGCCCTACTAGCGGGAGCCACCGGGGAGCTGTTTTTT.

This clone was picked up a small number of times. This rearrangement joins TRBV15 to TRBJ1-2; 7 bases are shared with TRBD1. CDR1 is LNHNV, CDR2 YYDKDF, per germline (reference sequence). Trimming removed 5 bases from V and 0 bases from J; junction bases left unmatched: 6. This CDR3 has 15 amino acids. As DNA, the CDR3 is TGTGCCACCAGCCAAACCGGGACAGCTAACTATGGCTACACCTTC. It specifies CATSQTGTANYGYTF.

The rearrangement links TRBV5-6 to TRBJ1-1, with D unresolved. CDR1 is SGHDT, CDR2 YYEEEE, per germline. V gave up 1 base and J gave up 10 bases, with 17 bases separating them. The CDR3 has 14 amino acids. The CDR3 nucleotides read TGTGCCAGCAGCTTGATTGGTCGGGTGGGTCGAGCTTTCTTT. This sequence encodes CASSLIGRVGRAFF.

In its sample, this clone was seen a few times. The chain has TRBV5-1 and TRBJ2-7, with 8 bases lining up with TRBD2. This CDR3 has 13 residues. The germline V gene encodes CDR1 SGHRS and CDR2 YFSETQ. J lost 6 bases, V lost 4 bases, and 6 bases had no gene match. The CDR3 loop reads CASSQSGGREQYF. Here the CDR3 DNA reads TGCGCCAGCAGCCAGAGCGGGGGACGCGAGCAGTACTTC.

The chain combines TRBV2 with TRBJ2-2; maybe TRBD1 (7 bases). Per germline, CDR1 SNHLY and CDR2 FYNNEI. This CDR3 is built from 15 residues. Trimming removed 8 bases at V and 7 bases at J, with 20 bases between. In DNA, the CDR3 is TGTGCCAGCCGCGGGGACAGTGTGATCCACGGGGAGCTGTTTTTT. It is translated as CASRGDSVIHGELFF.

This sequence joins TRBV4-3 and TRBJ2-7, with 7 nucleotides matching TRBD2. This CDR3 is built from 15 residues. Germline-derived CDR1 and CDR2 are LGHNA and YSLEER. After removal of 0 bases from V and 3 bases from J, the junction contained 5 bases not matched to a gene. The CDR3 region has the DNA TGCGCCAGCAGCCAAGATCTTTGGACTAGCTACGAGCAGTACTTC. Its protein product is CASSQDLWTSYEQYF.

With respect to this clone: This sample includes further DNA sequences coding for the same CDR3. The V call is TRBV11-2, the J call TRBJ1-4; tentatively, D is TRBD1 (5 bases). Trimming took off 5 bases at V and 2 bases at J, with 21 bases between the two ends. CDR3 length: 18 residues. Germline lookup yields CDR1 SGHAT and CDR2 FQNNGV. CDR3 bases: TGTGCCAGCAGCGTCAGGGTCAGGGCAACTACGACTAATGAAAAACTGTTTTTT. It is translated as CASSVRVRATTTNEKLFF. The full variable domain, in which reference TRBV11-2 and TRBJ1-4 provide the parts outside the CDR3, is EAGVAQSPRYKIIEKRQSVAFWCNPISGHATLYWYQQILGQGPKLLIQFQNNGVVDDSQLPKDRFSAERLKGVDSTLKIQPAKLEDSAVYLCASSVRVRATTTNEKLFFGSGTQLSVL.

The genes are TRBV11-2 and TRBJ2-3, with D perhaps matching TRBD2 (5 bases). Trimming shortened V by 1 base and J by 1 base, and 6 bases separated the two germline ends. The CDR3 runs to 14 residues. CDR1 and CDR2 from the germline V gene are SGHAT and FQNNGV. CDR3 in DNA: TGTGCCAGCAGCTTAGTGGAGGGCACAGATACGCAGTATTTT. It specifies CASSLVEGTDTQYF.

This clone was seen only once. This chain connects TRBV18 to TRBJ2-7; weak D call: TRBD1 (6 bases). Germline CDR1 is KGHSH and CDR2 is LQKENI. The CDR3 has 13 residues. Trimming stripped 4 bases from V and 2 bases from J, with 9 bases between. DNA of the CDR3: TGTGCCAGCTCACGGGGACACCCCTACGAGCAGTACTTC. This codes for CASSRGHPYEQYF.

The J gene is TRBJ2-7, the V gene TRBV5-1, with 10 bases aligning to TRBD2. This CDR3 comprises 15 residues. Germline CDR1 reads SGHRS; CDR2 reads YFSETQ. The trim removed 0 bases at V and 6 bases at J, leaving 6 bases unmatched. The CDR3 spells CASSLGTSGPREQYF. The CDR3 DNA is TGCGCCAGCAGCTTGGGGACTAGCGGTCCTCGCGAGCAGTACTTC.

V and J are TRBV6-4 and TRBJ1-2, with 10 positions matching TRBD1. This CDR3 spans 14 amino acids. Trimming removed 6 bases from V and 2 bases from J; junction bases left unmatched: 3. Germline V CDR1 and CDR2: MRHNA, SNTAGT. The CDR3 nucleotides are TGTGCCAGCAGAGGGACAGGGGAGAACTATGGCTACACCTTC. It specifies CASRGTGENYGYTF.

The genes are TRBV4-3 and TRBJ2-1; the match to TRBD2 covers 14 bases. CDR1 is LGHNA, CDR2 YSLEER, per germline. V gave up 0 bases and J gave up 4 bases; unmatched junction bases: 5. The CDR3 spans 18 residues. CDR3: CASSQDPTSGGGYNEQFF. The CDR3 nucleotides read TGCGCCAGCAGCCAAGATCCGACTAGCGGGGGGGGGTACAATGAGCAGTTCTTC.

This clone was observed once. This chain links TRBV11-2 with TRBJ2-1; TRBD2 matches at 10 bases. V gave up 6 bases and J gave up 2 bases; unmatched junction bases: 7. Per the germline V gene, CDR1 is SGHAT and CDR2 is FQNNGV. This CDR3 is 16 amino acids long. The CDR3 region is CASRPLAGGTYNEQFF. In nucleotides, the CDR3 is TGTGCCAGCAGGCCTTTAGCGGGGGGCACCTACAATGAGCAGTTCTTC.